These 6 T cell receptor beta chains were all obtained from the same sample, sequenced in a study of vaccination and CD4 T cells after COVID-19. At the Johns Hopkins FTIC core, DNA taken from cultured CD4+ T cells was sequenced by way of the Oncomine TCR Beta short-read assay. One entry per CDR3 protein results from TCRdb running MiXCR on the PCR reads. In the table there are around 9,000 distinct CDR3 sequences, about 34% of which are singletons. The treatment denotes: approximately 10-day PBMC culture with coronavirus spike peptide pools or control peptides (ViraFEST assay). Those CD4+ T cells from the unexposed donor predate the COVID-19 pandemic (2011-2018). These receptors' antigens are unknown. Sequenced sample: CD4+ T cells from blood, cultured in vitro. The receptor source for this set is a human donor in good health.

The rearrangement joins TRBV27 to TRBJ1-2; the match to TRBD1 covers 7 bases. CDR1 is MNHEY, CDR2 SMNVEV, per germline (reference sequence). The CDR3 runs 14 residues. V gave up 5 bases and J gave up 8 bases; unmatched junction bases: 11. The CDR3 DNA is TGTGCCAGCAGTGCGGACAGGTATCATAGGGGCTACACCTTC. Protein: CASSADRYHRGYTF.

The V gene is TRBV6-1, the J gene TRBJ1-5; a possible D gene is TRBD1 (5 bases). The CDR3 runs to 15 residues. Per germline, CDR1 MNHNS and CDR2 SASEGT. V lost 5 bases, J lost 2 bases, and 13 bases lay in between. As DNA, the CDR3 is TGTGCCAGCAGTCGCCGGGGGGGGGGCAATCAGCCCCAGCATTTT. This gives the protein CASSRRGGGNQPQHF.

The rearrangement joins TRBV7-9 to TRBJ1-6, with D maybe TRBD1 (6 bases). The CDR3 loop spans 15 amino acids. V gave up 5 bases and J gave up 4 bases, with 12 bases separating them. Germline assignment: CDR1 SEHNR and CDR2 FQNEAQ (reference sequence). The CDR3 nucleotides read TGTGCCAGCAGCCGAGGGGGAAGTTATAATTCACCCCTCCACTTT. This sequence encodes CASSRGGSYNSPLHF.

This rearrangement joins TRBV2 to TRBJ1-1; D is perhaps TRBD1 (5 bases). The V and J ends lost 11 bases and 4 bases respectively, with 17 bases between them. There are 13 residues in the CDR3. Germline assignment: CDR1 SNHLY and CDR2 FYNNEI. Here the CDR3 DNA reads TGTGCCGGGTGTTTGGGGGAAGGCACTGAAGCTTTCTTT. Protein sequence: CAGCLGEGTEAFF.

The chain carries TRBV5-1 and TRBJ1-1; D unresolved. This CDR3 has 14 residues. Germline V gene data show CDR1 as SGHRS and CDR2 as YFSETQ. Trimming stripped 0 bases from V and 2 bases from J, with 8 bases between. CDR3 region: CASSLGSDNTEAFF. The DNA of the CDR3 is TGCGCCAGCAGCTTGGGGTCAGACAACACTGAAGCTTTCTTT.

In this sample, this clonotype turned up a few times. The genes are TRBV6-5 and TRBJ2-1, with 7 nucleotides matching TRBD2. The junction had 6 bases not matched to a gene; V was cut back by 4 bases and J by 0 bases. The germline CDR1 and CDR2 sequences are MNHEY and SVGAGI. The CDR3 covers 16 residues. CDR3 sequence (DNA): TGTGCCAGCAGTTCCGAAGCGGGACTCTCCTACAATGAGCAGTTCTTC. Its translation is CASSSEAGLSYNEQFF.